This TCR beta chain was sequenced for a study of long-term antiretroviral therapy in people with HIV. They ran version v3.0 of the immunoSEQ assay at survey level. Profiling relied on immunoSEQ multiplex PCR, and the TCRdb table lists in-frame clones only, not all of them. This table has around 13,000 clones, around 82% appearing once. This CDR3 has 13 residues. V gave up 8 bases and J gave up 1 base, with 14 bases separating them. Germline V gene sequence: CDR1 GTSNPN, CDR2 SVGIG (reference sequence). Sequencing was performed on unsorted PBMCs, taken 3.1 years after starting antiretroviral therapy. The sequence was obtained from a man aged 35-49 years with HIV. The chain combines TRBV30 with TRBJ1-1; D may be TRBD1 (5 bases). The CDR3 region is CAAGHGTNTEAFF. The CDR3 region has the DNA TGTGCCGCCGGCCATGGGACGAACACTGAAGCTTTCTTT.